This paragraph covers one T cell receptor beta chain sequence. TCRdb's copy holds only in-frame clones and misses some; the assay was immunoSEQ multiplex PCR. The sample lists 110,000 to 150,000 clones; around 88% were seen once. This record belongs to a study of T cell responses to AZD1222 COVID-19 vaccine. Germline assignment: CDR1 LGHNA and CDR2 YSLEER. V shed 4 bases and J shed 2 bases, with 12 bases lying between them. The CDR3 is 15 amino acids. The chain uses TRBV4-3 and TRBJ1-5; a weak D match, TRBD1 (6 bases). The receptor was derived from an adult in good health. The sequences come from peripheral blood, collected on day 0 of AZD1222 vaccination. In nucleotides, the CDR3 is TGCGCCAGCAGCCCCGTCAGGGGCGGCAATCAGCCCCAGCATTTT. Translation: CASSPVRGGNQPQHF.